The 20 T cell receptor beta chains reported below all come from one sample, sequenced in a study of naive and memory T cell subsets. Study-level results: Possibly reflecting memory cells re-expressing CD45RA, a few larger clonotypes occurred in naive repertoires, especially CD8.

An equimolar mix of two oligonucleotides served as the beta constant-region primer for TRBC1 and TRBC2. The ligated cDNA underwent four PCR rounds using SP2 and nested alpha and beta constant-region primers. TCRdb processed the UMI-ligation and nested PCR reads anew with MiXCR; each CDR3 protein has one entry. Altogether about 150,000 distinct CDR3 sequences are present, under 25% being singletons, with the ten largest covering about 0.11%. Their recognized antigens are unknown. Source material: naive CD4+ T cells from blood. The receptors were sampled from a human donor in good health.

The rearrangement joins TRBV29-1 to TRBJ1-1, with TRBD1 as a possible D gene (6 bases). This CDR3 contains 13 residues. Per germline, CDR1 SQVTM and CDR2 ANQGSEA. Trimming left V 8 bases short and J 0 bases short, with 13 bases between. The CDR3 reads CSTQGLMNTEAFF. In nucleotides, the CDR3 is TGCAGCACCCAGGGGTTAATGAACACTGAAGCTTTCTTT.

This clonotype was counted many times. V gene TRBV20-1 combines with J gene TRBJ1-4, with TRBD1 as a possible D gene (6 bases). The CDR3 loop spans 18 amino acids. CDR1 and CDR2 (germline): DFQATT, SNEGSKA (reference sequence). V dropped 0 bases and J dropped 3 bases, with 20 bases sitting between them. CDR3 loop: CSARELNPGHQANEKLFF. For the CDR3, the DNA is TGCAGTGCTAGAGAACTGAACCCGGGACACCAGGCTAATGAAAAACTGTTTTTT.

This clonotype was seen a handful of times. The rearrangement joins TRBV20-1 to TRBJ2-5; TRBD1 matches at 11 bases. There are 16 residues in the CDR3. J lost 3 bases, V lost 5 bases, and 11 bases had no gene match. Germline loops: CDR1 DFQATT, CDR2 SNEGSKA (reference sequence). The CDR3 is CSAAGTGGLRKETQYF. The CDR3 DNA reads TGCAGTGCTGCCGGGACAGGGGGTCTCCGTAAAGAGACCCAGTACTTC.

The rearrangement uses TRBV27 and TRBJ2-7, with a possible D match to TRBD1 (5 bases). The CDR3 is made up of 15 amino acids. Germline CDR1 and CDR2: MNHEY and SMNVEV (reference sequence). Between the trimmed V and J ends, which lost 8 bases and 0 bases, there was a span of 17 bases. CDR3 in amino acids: CASPSKGSPSYEQYF. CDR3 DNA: TGTGCCAGCCCGAGCAAGGGGTCCCCCTCCTACGAGCAGTACTTC.

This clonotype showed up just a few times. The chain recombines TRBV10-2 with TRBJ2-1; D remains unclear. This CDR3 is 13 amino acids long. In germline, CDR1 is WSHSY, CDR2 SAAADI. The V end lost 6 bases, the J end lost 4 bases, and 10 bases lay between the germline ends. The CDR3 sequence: CASSQYGYNEQFF. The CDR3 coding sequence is TGCGCCAGCAGCCAATACGGGTACAATGAGCAGTTCTTC.

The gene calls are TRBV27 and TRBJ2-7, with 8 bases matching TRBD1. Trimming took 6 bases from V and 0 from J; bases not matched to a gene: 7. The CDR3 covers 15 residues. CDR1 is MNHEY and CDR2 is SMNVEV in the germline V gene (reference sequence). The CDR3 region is CASRGGGTGSYEQYF. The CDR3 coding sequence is TGTGCCAGCAGGGGTGGGGGGACAGGCTCCTACGAGCAGTACTTC.

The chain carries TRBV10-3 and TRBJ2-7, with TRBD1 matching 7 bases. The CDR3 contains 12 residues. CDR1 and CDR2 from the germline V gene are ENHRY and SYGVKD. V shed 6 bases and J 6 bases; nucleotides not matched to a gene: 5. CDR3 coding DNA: TGTGCCATCAGAAGACAGGGAAGCGAGCAGTACTTC. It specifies CAIRRQGSEQYF.

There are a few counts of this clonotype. The CDR3 DNA reads as TGCAGCGGATCGGGACTAGCGGGATCCGGGGAGCTGTTTTTT. It specifies CSGSGLAGSGELFF. The chain employs TRBV29-1 and TRBJ2-2; 13 nucleotides line up with TRBD2. This CDR3 region has 14 residues. The trim removed 7 bases at V and 6 bases at J, leaving 5 bases unmatched. Looked up from germline, CDR1 is SQVTM and CDR2 is ANQGSEA.

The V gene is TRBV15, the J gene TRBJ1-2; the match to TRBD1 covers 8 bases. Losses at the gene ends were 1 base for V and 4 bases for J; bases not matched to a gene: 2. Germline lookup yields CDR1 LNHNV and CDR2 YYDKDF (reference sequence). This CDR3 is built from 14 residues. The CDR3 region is CATSRAGGAYGYTF. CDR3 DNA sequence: TGTGCCACCAGCAGAGCAGGGGGCGCCTATGGCTACACCTTC.

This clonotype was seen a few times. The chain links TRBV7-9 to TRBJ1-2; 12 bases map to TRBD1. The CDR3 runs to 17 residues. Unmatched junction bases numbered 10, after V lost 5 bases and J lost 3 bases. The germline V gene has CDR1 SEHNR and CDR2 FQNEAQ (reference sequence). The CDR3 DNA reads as TGTGCCAGCAGCCCCGGGACAGGGGGCGTGAGAGACTATGGCTACACCTTC. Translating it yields CASSPGTGGVRDYGYTF.

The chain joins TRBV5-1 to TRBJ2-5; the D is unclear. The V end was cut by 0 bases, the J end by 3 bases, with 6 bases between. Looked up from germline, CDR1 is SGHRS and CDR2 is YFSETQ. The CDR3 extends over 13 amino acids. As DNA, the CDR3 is TGCGCCAGCAGCTTGGTTGGTAAAGAGACCCAGTACTTC. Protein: CASSLVGKETQYF.

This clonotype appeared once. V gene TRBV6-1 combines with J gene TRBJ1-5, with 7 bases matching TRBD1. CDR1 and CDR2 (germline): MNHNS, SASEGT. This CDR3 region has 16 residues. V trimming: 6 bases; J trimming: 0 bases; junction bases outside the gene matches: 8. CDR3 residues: CASRGNRGYSNQPQHF. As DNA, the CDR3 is TGTGCCAGCAGGGGCAACAGGGGCTATAGCAATCAGCCCCAGCATTTT.

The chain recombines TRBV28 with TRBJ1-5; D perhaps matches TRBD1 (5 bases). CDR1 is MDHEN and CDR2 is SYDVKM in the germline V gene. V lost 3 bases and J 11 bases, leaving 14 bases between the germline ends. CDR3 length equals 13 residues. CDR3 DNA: TGTGCCAGCAGTTTTGGGGGTGTCGTGGCCCAGCATTTT. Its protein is CASSFGGVVAQHF.

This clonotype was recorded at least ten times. CDR3 amino acids: CASSDSTGAAYEQYF. The CDR3 DNA sequence: TGCGCCAGCAGTGACTCCACAGGGGCGGCCTACGAGCAGTACTTC. The chain links TRBV10-2 to TRBJ2-7; 7 bases are shared with TRBD1. This CDR3 is 15 amino acids long. The V segment lost 3 bases and the J segment 2 bases; nucleotides outside the gene matches: 7. Germline CDR1 reads WSHSY; CDR2 reads SAAADI.

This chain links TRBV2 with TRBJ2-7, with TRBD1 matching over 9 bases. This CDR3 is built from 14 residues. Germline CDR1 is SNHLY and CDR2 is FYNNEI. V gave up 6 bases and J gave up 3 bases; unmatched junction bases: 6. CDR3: CASSAGQGVYEQYF. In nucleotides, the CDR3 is TGTGCCAGCAGCGCGGGACAGGGAGTCTACGAGCAGTACTTC.

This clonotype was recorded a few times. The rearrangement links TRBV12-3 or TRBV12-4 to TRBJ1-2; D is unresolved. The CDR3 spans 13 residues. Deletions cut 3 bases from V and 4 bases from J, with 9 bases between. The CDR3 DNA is TGTGCCAGCAGTTTGGTGGGATCCTATGGCTACACCTTC. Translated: CASSLVGSYGYTF.

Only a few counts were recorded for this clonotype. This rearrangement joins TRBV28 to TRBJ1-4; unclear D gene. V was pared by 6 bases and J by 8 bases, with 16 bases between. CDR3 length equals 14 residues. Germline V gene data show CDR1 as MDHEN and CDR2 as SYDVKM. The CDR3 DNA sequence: TGTGCCAGCAGAGTGTGGAGAAGGGCCGAAAAACTGTTTTTT. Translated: CASRVWRRAEKLFF.

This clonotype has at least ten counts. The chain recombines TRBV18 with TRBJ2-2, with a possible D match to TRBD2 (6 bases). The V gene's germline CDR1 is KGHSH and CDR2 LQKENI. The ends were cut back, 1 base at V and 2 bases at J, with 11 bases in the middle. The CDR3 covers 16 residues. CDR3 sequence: CASSPLPDYNTGELFF. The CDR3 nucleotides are TGTGCCAGCTCACCACTCCCGGACTACAACACCGGGGAGCTGTTTTTT.

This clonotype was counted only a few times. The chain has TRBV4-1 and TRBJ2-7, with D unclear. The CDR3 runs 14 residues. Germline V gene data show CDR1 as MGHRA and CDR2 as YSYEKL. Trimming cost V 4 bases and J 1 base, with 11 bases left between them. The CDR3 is CASSRQVLSYEQYF. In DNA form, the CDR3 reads TGCGCCAGCAGCCGACAAGTCTTATCCTACGAGCAGTACTTC.

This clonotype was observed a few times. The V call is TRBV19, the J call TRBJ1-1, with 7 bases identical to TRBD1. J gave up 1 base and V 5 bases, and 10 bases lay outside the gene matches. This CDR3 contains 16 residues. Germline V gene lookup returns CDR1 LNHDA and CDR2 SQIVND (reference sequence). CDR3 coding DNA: TGTGCCAGTAGTCCCACCCGGACAGGATCGAACACTGAAGCTTTCTTT. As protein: CASSPTRTGSNTEAFF.